This is a list of T cell receptor beta chains from one sample in a study of T cells in Graves' hyperthyroidism and ophthalmopathy. MiXCR, applied by TCRdb to the multiplex PCR reads, yields one record per CDR3 protein. This sample has about 700,000 distinct CDR3 sequences; 12% to 15% occur once, and the top ten carry roughly a tenth. Sequencing was carried out using blood. Receptors were obtained from a woman aged 18-29 years with Graves' hyperthyroidism. CDR3s include the opening cysteine and the closing phenylalanine or tryptophan. A D gene is named only where the DNA matches it firmly. Clone size, where shown, is once, few, many, or a class for clones that have expanded.

clone_size,d_call,v_call,j_call,cdr3_aa,cdr3_nt
.,.,TRBV11-2,TRBJ2-3,CASNSRNLGTDTQYF,TGTGCCAGCAACAGCCGCAATTTGGGCACAGATACGCAGTATTTT
many,TRBD2,TRBV24-1,TRBJ2-1,CATSVGLAGIQDEQFF,TGTGCCACCAGTGTGGGACTAGCGGGAATACAGGATGAGCAGTTCTTC
.,TRBD1,TRBV24-1,TRBJ2-2,CATSGPPGQGDTGELFF,TGTGCCACCAGTGGGCCCCCGGGACAGGGGGACACCGGGGAGCTGTTTTTT
few,TRBD1,TRBV19,TRBJ2-5,CASTPGTGAVKETQYF,TGTGCCAGTACCCCCGGGACAGGGGCAGTTAAAGAGACCCAGTACTTC
many,.,TRBV6-2/TRBV6-3,TRBJ1-5,CASSFRGLGPNQPQHF,TGTGCCAGCAGTTTTAGGGGCCTCGGACCGAATCAGCCCCAGCATTTT
many,.,TRBV18,TRBJ1-1,CASSQGGTEAFF,TGTGCCAGCTCCCAGGGCGGCACTGAAGCTTTCTTT
many,.,TRBV27,TRBJ1-2,CASRQTTTGGYGYTF,TGTGCCAGCAGACAAACCACCACAGGAGGGTATGGCTACACCTTC
.,.,TRBV6-4,TRBJ1-5,CASSDAGYHSNQPQHF,TGTGCCAGCAGTGACGCGGGCTACCATAGCAATCAGCCCCAGCATTTT
many,TRBD1,TRBV12-5,TRBJ1-2,CASGSPAGQGPYGYTF,TGTGCTAGTGGTTCCCCTGCGGGACAGGGACCCTATGGCTACACCTTC
many,.,TRBV3-1,TRBJ1-6,CASSQERTYNSPLHF,TGTGCCAGCAGCCAAGAGAGGACCTATAATTCACCCCTCCACTTT
few,.,TRBV27,TRBJ2-6,CASSLGIGSGANVLTF,TGTGCCAGCAGTTTGGGCATCGGCTCTGGGGCCAACGTCCTGACTTTC
once,.,TRBV24-1,TRBJ2-7,CATAGAGAAQYF,TGTGCCACCGCTGGGGCGGGTGCGGCGCAGTACTTC
few,TRBD1,TRBV20-1,TRBJ1-5,CSARRQGRLNQPQHF,TGCAGTGCTAGGAGACAGGGGAGGCTCAATCAGCCCCAGCATTTT
.,.,TRBV2,TRBJ1-2,CASRQQGTGGYTF,TGTGCCAGCAGGCAACAGGGTACTGGTGGCTACACCTTC
few,.,TRBV11-3,TRBJ2-1,CASSFRLSPGDNEQFF,TGTGCCAGCAGCTTTAGGTTATCCCCGGGAGACAATGAGCAGTTCTTC
few,TRBD1,TRBV6-9,TRBJ1-3,CASSYGTGTSGNTIYF,TGTGCCAGCAGTTACGGGACAGGGACGAGTGGAAACACCATATATTTT
many,.,TRBV4-3,TRBJ1-1,CASSQAGQRNTEAFF,TGCGCCAGCAGCCAAGCGGGACAAAGGAACACTGAAGCTTTCTTT
few,TRBD2,TRBV15,TRBJ2-1,CATSSIGLAGGGNEQFF,TGTGCCACCAGCAGCATCGGACTAGCGGGAGGTGGGAATGAGCAGTTCTTC
many,TRBD2,TRBV20-1,TRBJ2-5,CSAGRGVETQYF,TGCAGTGCCGGGCGGGGGGTTGAGACCCAGTACTTC
.,.,TRBV19,TRBJ2-2,CACRVGGELFF,TGCGCTTGTCGGGTGGGCGGGGAGCTGTTTTTT
few,.,TRBV29-1,TRBJ1-2,CSVEDEGKSLYGYTF,TGCAGCGTTGAAGATGAAGGGAAGTCCCTCTATGGCTACACCTTC
.,.,TRBV10-1,TRBJ1-1,CASSEVPGAGAEAFF,TGCGCCAGCAGTGAAGTACCCGGGGCCGGGGCTGAAGCTTTCTTT
.,TRBD1,TRBV5-6,TRBJ1-1,CASSWVDRVFPEAFF,TGTGCCAGCAGCTGGGTGGACAGGGTCTTTCCTGAAGCTTTCTTT
many,TRBD1,TRBV28,TRBJ1-6,CASSLSGTGGWPPLHF,TGTGCCAGCAGTTTATCCGGGACAGGGGGATGGCCACCCCTCCACTTT
few,TRBD1,TRBV19,TRBJ1-3,CASSIARTGLNAIYF,TGTGCCAGTAGTATCGCCCGGACAGGGTTAAACGCCATATATTTT
few,.,TRBV29-1,TRBJ2-3,CSVEAADTQYF,TGCAGCGTTGAAGCAGCGGATACGCAGTATTTT
many,.,TRBV20-1,TRBJ2-7,CSARRAGEAYEQYF,TGCAGTGCTAGAAGGGCAGGGGAGGCCTACGAGCAGTACTTC